Each of the 22 T cell receptor beta chains below was sequenced from the same sample in a study of beta chain features in type 1 diabetes. The investigators reverse transcribed all of the isolated RNA, so they sequenced expressed TCRB transcripts. The assay was immunoSEQ multiplex PCR, and TCRdb's table has in-frame clones only and misses some. The table lists 300,000 to 350,000 clones, roughly 14% of them singletons. Study conclusions and caveats: Moderate yet significant TCRB CDR3 shortening was seen in Type 1 diabetes patients in all four CD4+ subsets.

No antigens are known for them. Sequencing was done on a sample of naive CD4+ T cells from blood. The receptor set was obtained from a woman aged 18 to 35 with type 1 diabetes.

The rearrangement links TRBV30 to TRBJ2-7; D is uncertain. Germline loops: CDR1 GTSNPN, CDR2 SVGIG (reference sequence). The CDR3 consists of 12 residues. V was clipped by 4 bases and J by 0 bases, with 7 bases between them. CDR3 residues: CAWKDNSYEQYF. As DNA, the CDR3 is TGTGCCTGGAAAGACAACTCCTACGAGCAGTACTTC.

This clone occurred a few times. The chain employs TRBV19 and TRBJ2-5, with 8 bases identical to TRBD2. CDR3 length equals 14 residues. V lost 10 bases and J lost 5; bases outside the gene matches: 12. Germline V CDR1 and CDR2: LNHDA, SQIVND (reference sequence). The DNA of the CDR3 is TGTGCCACCACCCTCGGAGCGGGAGCGGAGACCCAGTACTTC. Translation gives CATTLGAGAETQYF.

This clone was detected a few times. This chain uses TRBV5-1 with TRBJ2-3; D may be TRBD2 (5 bases). From germline, CDR1 is SGHRS and CDR2 YFSETQ. With 4 bases removed from V and 2 bases from J, the gap between germline ends came to 11 bases. The CDR3 is 14 residues long. The CDR3 DNA is TGCGCCAGCAGCCTAGAGCGGAACACAGATACGCAGTATTTT. Encoded protein: CASSLERNTDTQYF.

The chain employs TRBV5-1 and TRBJ2-1, with TRBD2 identical over 7 bases. The germline V gene has CDR1 SGHRS and CDR2 YFSETQ. CDR3 size: 16 residues. The J segment lost 2 bases and the V segment lost 4 bases, leaving 9 bases of the junction unmatched. DNA of the CDR3: TGCGCCAGCAGCCCAGTTCTCAGCGGGGCCTACAATGAGCAGTTCTTC. The encoded protein is CASSPVLSGAYNEQFF.

This clone was counted between two and nine times. V and J are TRBV5-1 and TRBJ1-5; possibly TRBD1 for D (5 bases). The V gene's germline CDR1 is SGHRS and CDR2 YFSETQ. The CDR3 runs to 15 residues. The V and J ends lost 0 bases and 7 bases respectively, with 14 bases between them. The CDR3 region has the DNA TGCGCCAGCAGCTTGGAGGGGAGGATGGAGCAGCCCCAGCATTTT. Its translation is CASSLEGRMEQPQHF.

The rearrangement uses TRBV6-5 and TRBJ1-1; D might be TRBD1 (6 bases). V dropped 6 bases and J dropped 0 bases, with 14 bases sitting between them. The CDR3 runs to 15 residues. Germline V gene lookup returns CDR1 MNHEY and CDR2 SVGAGI. The chain's CDR3 is CASRRQEMMNTEAFF. CDR3 DNA: TGTGCCAGCAGGCGACAGGAGATGATGAACACTGAAGCTTTCTTT.

In its sample, this clone was seen a few times. The J gene is TRBJ2-1, the V gene TRBV7-9; TRBD2 is a possible D gene (6 bases). The CDR3 is 16 amino acids. V lost 5 bases and J 2 bases, leaving 16 bases between the germline ends. Germline V gene lookup returns CDR1 SEHNR and CDR2 FQNEAQ (reference sequence). The CDR3, as DNA: TGTGCCAGCAGCACCATACGGGGGTCTGCCTACAATGAGCAGTTCTTC. Its protein is CASSTIRGSAYNEQFF.

This clone was picked up a small number of times. J is TRBJ1-5 and V is TRBV9, with TRBD1 matching over 7 bases. This CDR3 contains 15 residues. V dropped 0 bases and J dropped 5; count of bases not matched to a gene: 5. The germline V gene has CDR1 SGDLS and CDR2 YYNGEE. Here the CDR3 reads CASSVAAGGDQPQHF. The CDR3 coding sequence is TGTGCCAGCAGCGTAGCTGCAGGGGGTGATCAGCCCCAGCATTTT.

The chain uses TRBV9 and TRBJ2-2; the D gene is possibly TRBD2 (6 bases). This CDR3 region has 16 residues. In germline, CDR1 is SGDLS, CDR2 YYNGEE. Trimming removed 0 bases at V and 0 bases at J, with 9 bases between. CDR3 sequence: CASSVAGTSNTGELFF. The CDR3 DNA reads TGTGCCAGCAGCGTAGCCGGGACTTCGAACACCGGGGAGCTGTTTTTT.

There are a few counts of this clone. The chain carries TRBV9 and TRBJ2-1; D is unresolved. Germline-derived CDR1 and CDR2 are SGDLS and YYNGEE. The CDR3 runs to 16 residues. The ends were cut back, 3 bases at V and 0 bases at J, with 13 bases in the middle. CDR3 DNA: TGTGCCAGCAGCGCCCAATTCAGAGGCTCCTACAATGAGCAGTTCTTC. It translates to CASSAQFRGSYNEQFF.

A remark on this clone: This sample includes further DNA sequences coding for the same CDR3. The rearrangement uses TRBV2 and TRBJ1-2, with TRBD1 matching 7 bases. This CDR3 spans 13 amino acids. Germline V gives CDR1 SNHLY, CDR2 FYNNEI. V was clipped by 3 bases and J by 4 bases; unmatched bases: 2. This chain's CDR3 is CASSDRGSYGYTF. In DNA, the CDR3 is TGTGCCAGCAGTGACAGGGGGTCCTATGGCTACACCTTC.

The chain combines TRBV7-3 with TRBJ2-1; weak D call: TRBD2 (6 bases). The V end was cut by 6 bases, the J end by 5 bases, with 11 bases between. CDR3 length equals 13 residues. The germline gives CDR1 SGHTA, CDR2 FQGTGA. Here the CDR3 reads CASRTGLNNEQFF. The CDR3 nucleotides read TGTGCCAGCAGAACCGGACTAAACAATGAGCAGTTCTTC.

This clone was seen a few times. The chain links TRBV28 to TRBJ1-5; 12 positions match TRBD1. V lost 3 bases, J lost 7 bases, and 10 bases stayed unmatched. CDR1 is MDHEN, CDR2 SYDVKM, per germline. The CDR3 covers 17 residues. The CDR3 spells CASSLGTGGRESQPQHF. The CDR3 region has the DNA TGTGCCAGCAGTTTGGGGACAGGGGGCAGGGAATCGCAGCCCCAGCATTTT.

The chain recombines TRBV29-1 with TRBJ1-2; 9 nucleotides match TRBD1. Trimming at V came to 6 bases and at J to 4 bases, leaving 9 bases not matched to a gene. In germline, CDR1 is SQVTM, CDR2 ANQGSEA. The CDR3 has 14 residues. The CDR3 region is CSVAMGQGLYGYTF. The CDR3, as DNA: TGCAGCGTCGCCATGGGACAGGGCCTCTATGGCTACACCTTC.

This clone was counted between two and nine times. The chain uses TRBV5-6 and TRBJ2-6; D perhaps matches TRBD2 (5 bases). With 3 bases removed from V and 0 bases from J, the gap between germline ends came to 7 bases. There are 15 residues in the CDR3. CDR1 is SGHDT, CDR2 YYEEEE, per germline. CDR3 coding DNA: TGTGCCAGCAGCTCGGGATACTCTGGGGCCAACGTCCTGACTTTC. It codes for CASSSGYSGANVLTF.

The V and J genes are TRBV28 and TRBJ2-1; 8 bases line up with TRBD1. V shed 6 bases and J 2 bases; nucleotides not matched to a gene: 6. CDR1 is MDHEN and CDR2 is SYDVKM in the germline V gene. The length of the CDR3 is 15 residues. The CDR3 here is CASSSGQDAYNEQFF. CDR3 nucleotide sequence: TGTGCCAGCAGCTCGGGACAGGATGCCTACAATGAGCAGTTCTTC.

This clone appeared a few times. The V gene is TRBV28, the J gene TRBJ1-5, with 9 bases matching TRBD1. This CDR3 is 14 amino acids long. The V and J ends lost 6 bases and 6 bases, in that order; junction bases with no gene match: 6. CDR1 and CDR2 (germline): MDHEN, SYDVKM. The chain's CDR3 is CASSEQGAVQPQHF. Written as DNA, the CDR3 is TGTGCCAGCAGCGAACAGGGGGCCGTTCAGCCCCAGCATTTT.

CDR3 DNA: TGTGCCAGCAGTAGGACTACCGTAGCCAAAAACATTCAGTACTTC. Translated, it gives CASSRTTVAKNIQYF. The V call is TRBV2, the J call TRBJ2-4; tentatively, D is TRBD2 (6 bases). The germline CDR1 and CDR2 sequences are SNHLY and FYNNEI. The ends were cut back, 5 bases at V and 0 bases at J, with 11 bases in the middle. The CDR3 is made up of 15 amino acids.

DNA of the CDR3: TGTGCCAGCAGCTGGACAGGGGGTGGGGATCAGCCCCAGCATTTT. Protein product: CASSWTGGGDQPQHF. The chain is built from TRBV6-5 and TRBJ1-5; TRBD1 agrees at 10 bases. Germline CDR1 MNHEY, CDR2 SVGAGI. The CDR3 has 15 amino acids. V was clipped by 6 bases and J by 5 bases; unmatched bases: 7.

There are a few counts of this clone. The chain uses TRBV7-8 and TRBJ2-5; 9 bases are shared with TRBD2. CDR1 is SGHVS, CDR2 FQNEAQ, per germline. After removal of 4 bases from V and 3 bases from J, the junction contained 6 bases not matched to a gene. CDR3 size: 15 residues. CDR3 in amino acids: CASSYPASGEETQYF. The DNA for the CDR3 is TGTGCCAGCAGCTACCCGGCTAGCGGGGAAGAGACCCAGTACTTC.

A few counts support this clone. CDR3 in DNA: TGTGCCAGCAGCTTAGAGGGGGCTGGCACCGGGGAGCTGTTTTTT. Translating it yields CASSLEGAGTGELFF. This chain uses TRBV7-2 with TRBJ2-2, with 7 nucleotides matching TRBD1. Looked up from germline, CDR1 is SGHTA and CDR2 is FQGNSA. There are 15 residues in the CDR3. J was trimmed by 4 bases and V by 1 base; bases with no gene match: 3.

This clone was detected a few times. V gene TRBV19 combines with J gene TRBJ2-3, with 10 bases fitting TRBD1. This CDR3 is 14 amino acids long. Looked up from germline, CDR1 is LNHDA and CDR2 is SQIVND (reference sequence). V dropped 5 bases and J dropped 4; count of bases not matched to a gene: 3. The CDR3 loop is CASSLGQGPDTQYF. Here the CDR3 DNA reads TGTGCCAGTAGTCTGGGACAGGGGCCAGATACGCAGTATTTT.